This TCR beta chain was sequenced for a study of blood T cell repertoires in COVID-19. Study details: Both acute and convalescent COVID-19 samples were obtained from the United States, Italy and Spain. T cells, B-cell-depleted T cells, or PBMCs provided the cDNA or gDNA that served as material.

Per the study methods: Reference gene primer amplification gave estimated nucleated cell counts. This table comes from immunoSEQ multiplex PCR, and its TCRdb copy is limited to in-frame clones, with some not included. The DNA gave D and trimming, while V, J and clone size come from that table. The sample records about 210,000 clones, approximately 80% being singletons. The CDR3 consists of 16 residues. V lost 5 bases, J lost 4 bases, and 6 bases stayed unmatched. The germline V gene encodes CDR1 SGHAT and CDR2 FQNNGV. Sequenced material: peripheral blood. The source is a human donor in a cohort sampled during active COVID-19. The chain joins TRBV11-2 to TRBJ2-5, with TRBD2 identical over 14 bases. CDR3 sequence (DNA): TGTGCCAGCAGCACTTGGACTAGCGGGGGGCGAGAGACCCAGTACTTC. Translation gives CASSTWTSGGRETQYF.